Each of the 25 T cell receptor beta chains below was sequenced from the same sample in a study of OX40 agonist ivuxolimab in advanced cancers. Sequencing used immunoSEQ multiplex PCR; TCRdb keeps in-frame clones, though not all of them. The sample has under 100,000 clones, around 78% seen once. The sequencing here drew on CD4+ or CD8+ T cells sorted from blood, taken in a trial of the OX40 agonist ivuxolimab. The receptors here all came from an adult with an advanced solid tumor such as melanoma, head and neck, liver or kidney cancer.

This rearrangement joins TRBV18 to TRBJ1-2; possible D gene TRBD1, 5 bases. Germline V CDR1 and CDR2: KGHSH, LQKENI. The V end was cut by 2 bases, the J end by 4 bases, with 8 bases between. The CDR3 is 13 residues long. CDR3 region: CASSPGAAYGYTF. CDR3 nucleotide sequence: TGTGCCAGCTCACCAGGGGCAGCCTATGGCTACACCTTC.

This chain uses TRBV6-5 with TRBJ2-7; 7 positions agree with TRBD1. The CDR3 is 15 amino acids. Germline V gene data show CDR1 as MNHEY and CDR2 as SVGAGI. With V trimmed by 1 base and J by 3 bases, 6 bases remained unmatched. The CDR3 DNA follows: TGTGCCAGCAGTTACTTGCCGGACAGGTTCTACGAGCAGTACTTC. Its translation: CASSYLPDRFYEQYF.

This clone was observed a handful of times. The chain links TRBV7-9 to TRBJ1-1, with unresolved D. There are 14 residues in the CDR3. Germline V gives CDR1 SEHNR, CDR2 FQNEAQ (reference sequence). Trimming pared 6 bases from V and 1 base from J, leaving 12 bases between. The CDR3 sequence is CASRKRAENTEAFF. DNA for the CDR3: TGTGCCAGCAGAAAAAGAGCGGAGAACACTGAAGCTTTCTTT.

The chain is built from TRBV18 and TRBJ1-5, with a tentative D call TRBD1 (6 bases). V lost 4 bases and J lost 0, with 10 bases in between. Germline assignment: CDR1 KGHSH and CDR2 LQKENI. This CDR3 has 15 amino acids. CDR3: CASSLGQNSNQPQHF. CDR3 in DNA: TGTGCCAGCTCACTTGGACAGAATAGCAATCAGCCCCAGCATTTT.

V gene TRBV2 combines with J gene TRBJ2-7; 8 positions agree with TRBD1. Trimming cost V 6 bases and J 3 bases; bases outside gene matches: 7. The CDR3 contains 14 residues. The V gene's germline CDR1 is SNHLY and CDR2 FYNNEI. The DNA for the CDR3 is TGTGCCAGCAGCCGGACAGGGCTGCGCTACGAGCAGTACTTC. Translation: CASSRTGLRYEQYF.

As regards this clone: Other DNA sequences in the same sample also yield this CDR3. The chain carries TRBV7-3 and TRBJ2-3; D remains unclear. The CDR3 runs to 14 residues. Trimming cost V 5 bases and J 0 bases, with 9 bases left between them. Germline-derived CDR1 and CDR2 are SGHTA and FQGTGA. CDR3 residues: CASSPLSSTDTQYF. CDR3 sequence (DNA): TGTGCCAGCAGCCCTCTGTCTAGCACAGATACGCAGTATTTT.

V is TRBV7-3 and J is TRBJ2-1; 10 bases align to TRBD2. V dropped 5 bases and J dropped 6; count of bases not matched to a gene: 10. This CDR3 has 16 residues. Germline CDR1 reads SGHTA; CDR2 reads FQGTGA. This chain's CDR3 is CASSPAGGSRVNEQFF. CDR3 nucleotides: TGTGCCAGCAGCCCAGCGGGGGGGTCTAGGGTCAATGAGCAGTTCTTC.

This chain links TRBV27 with TRBJ1-1, with a tentative D call TRBD1 (5 bases). V was cut by 2 bases and J by 1 base, with 8 bases left in between. The CDR3 sequence is 14 residues long. Germline V gene lookup returns CDR1 MNHEY and CDR2 SMNVEV (reference sequence). The CDR3 loop is CASSLRDRNTEAFF. The DNA of the CDR3 is TGTGCCAGCAGTTTACGTGACAGGAACACTGAAGCTTTCTTT.

The CDR3 DNA follows: TGTGCCAGCATGGGAGGTGGGGACGAAGCTTTCTTT. Its protein is CASMGGGDEAFF. This chain uses TRBV6-5 with TRBJ1-1; TRBD1 might be the D (5 bases). The V gene's germline CDR1 is MNHEY and CDR2 SVGAGI. CDR3 length: 12 amino acids. The V and J ends lost 7 bases and 8 bases respectively, with 14 bases between them.

Here the CDR3 reads CASSLTGLRVEKLFF. The CDR3 DNA reads TGTGCCAGCAGCTTAACGGGCTTACGAGTTGAAAAACTGTTTTTT. This sequence joins TRBV7-2 and TRBJ1-4, with D unresolved. The CDR3 is made up of 15 amino acids. Trimming took off 2 bases at V and 7 bases at J, with 14 bases between the two ends. In germline, CDR1 is SGHTA, CDR2 FQGNSA.

This clone was counted once. This sequence joins TRBV6-4 and TRBJ2-2; the D gene is possibly TRBD2 (6 bases). V lost 6 bases and J lost 10, with 21 bases in between. The CDR3 runs to 15 residues. Germline CDR1 MRHNA, CDR2 SNTAGT. This CDR3 is CASSAAQAGGMELFF. In DNA form, the CDR3 reads TGTGCCAGCAGCGCGGCTCAAGCGGGTGGTATGGAGCTGTTTTTT.

The V gene is TRBV10-3, the J gene TRBJ2-5; the D gene is possibly TRBD2 (6 bases). The germline gives CDR1 ENHRY, CDR2 SYGVKD. The CDR3 covers 17 residues. V dropped 0 bases and J dropped 5 bases, with 19 bases sitting between them. The CDR3 region is CAISESATLGRLETQYF. The CDR3, as DNA: TGTGCCATCAGTGAGTCAGCGACACTAGGGAGGTTGGAGACCCAGTACTTC.

This clone was seen more than once but under ten times. The rearrangement joins TRBV5-4 to TRBJ2-1; D possibly corresponds to TRBD2 (5 bases). CDR3 size: 14 residues. Trimming shortened V by 0 bases and J by 10 bases, and 14 bases separated the two germline ends. CDR1 SGHNT and CDR2 YYREEE come from the germline V gene (reference sequence). The CDR3 DNA reads as TGTGCCAGCAGCTTGGCTCTAGCAATACGGGAGCAGTTCTTC. It codes for CASSLALAIREQFF. Together with reference TRBV5-4 and TRBJ2-1, the CDR3 gives the full variable domain: ETGVTQSPTHLIKTRGQQVTLRCSSQSGHNTVSWYQQALGQGPQFIFQYYREEENGRGNFPPRFSGLQFPNYSSELNVNALELDDSALYLCASSLALAIREQFFGPGTRLTVL.

V is TRBV10-3 and J is TRBJ1-5; D uncertain. There are 13 residues in the CDR3. V was trimmed by 0 bases and J by 7 bases, leaving 7 bases between them. Germline lookup yields CDR1 ENHRY and CDR2 SYGVKD. The CDR3 here is CAISESGGQPQHF. CDR3 sequence (DNA): TGTGCCATCAGTGAGTCAGGTGGCCAGCCCCAGCATTTT.

The chain couples TRBV6-5 to TRBJ1-2; a possible D gene is TRBD1 (5 bases). In germline, CDR1 is MNHEY, CDR2 SVGAGI. Between the trimmed V and J ends, which lost 0 bases and 2 bases, there was a span of 10 bases. The CDR3 loop spans 15 amino acids. The DNA for the CDR3 is TGTGCCAGCAGTTACTCGATTGGGGGGAACTATGGCTACACCTTC. Protein sequence: CASSYSIGGNYGYTF.

CDR3: CASSSGQGGETQYF. CDR3 nucleotides: TGTGCCAGCTCTTCGGGACAGGGGGGAGAGACCCAGTACTTC. The chain couples TRBV18 to TRBJ2-5; 11 nucleotides agree with TRBD1. The ends lost 6 bases at V and 4 bases at J; junction bases unmatched: 4. This CDR3 is built from 14 residues. Germline lookup yields CDR1 KGHSH and CDR2 LQKENI.

This clone appeared a few times. This chain connects TRBV5-1 to TRBJ2-1, with 9 bases fitting TRBD2. Looked up from germline, CDR1 is SGHRS and CDR2 is YFSETQ. The CDR3 runs to 15 residues. Trimming took 6 bases from V and 2 from J; bases not matched to a gene: 6. The CDR3 nucleotides read TGCGCCAGCAAGGGCTCTAGCGGGACCTACAATGAGCAGTTCTTC. Its protein is CASKGSSGTYNEQFF. Full variable domain (outside the CDR3, taken from reference TRBV5-1 and TRBJ2-1): KAGVTQTPRYLIKTRGQQVTLSCSPISGHRSVSWYQQTPGQGLQFLFEYFSETQRNKGNFPGRFSGRQFSNSRSEMNVSTLELGDSALYLCASKGSSGTYNEQFFGPGTRLTVL.

The rearrangement joins TRBV6-1 to TRBJ2-3, with 8 bases matching TRBD1. Per germline, CDR1 MNHNS and CDR2 SASEGT. The CDR3 has 15 amino acids. V was clipped by 6 bases and J by 0 bases; unmatched bases: 5. The CDR3 DNA reads TGTGCCAGCAGAAGACAGGGGCCTAGCACAGATACGCAGTATTTT. This sequence encodes CASRRQGPSTDTQYF.

The V call is TRBV6-5, the J call TRBJ2-3; D is unresolved. Germline CDR1 reads MNHEY; CDR2 reads SVGAGI. The CDR3 contains 15 residues. Trimming took off 0 bases at V and 0 bases at J, with 7 bases between the two ends. Here the CDR3 reads CASSYSAASTDTQYF. Here the CDR3 DNA reads TGTGCCAGCAGTTACTCGGCAGCTAGCACAGATACGCAGTATTTT.

The chain uses TRBV6-1 and TRBJ1-2; D unresolved. Trimming took off 2 bases at V and 9 bases at J, with 16 bases between the two ends. The CDR3 sequence is 14 residues long. Per germline, CDR1 MNHNS and CDR2 SASEGT. The CDR3 DNA follows: TGTGCCAGCAGTGAAAGGCCAGACCCCATTAGCTACACCTTC. Translation: CASSERPDPISYTF.

A few counts support this clone. The rearrangement links TRBV4-1 to TRBJ1-2; D gene unclear. CDR3 length: 14 amino acids. V shed 6 bases and J shed 7 bases, with 18 bases lying between them. Germline CDR1 MGHRA, CDR2 YSYEKL. As DNA, the CDR3 is TGCGCCAGCAGTCGAAAGACCGTCGGAGGTGGCTACACCTTC. Encoded protein: CASSRKTVGGGYTF.

The chain couples TRBV7-8 to TRBJ1-6; 12 bases agree with TRBD1. CDR3 length equals 15 residues. Germline V gene lookup returns CDR1 SGHVS and CDR2 FQNEAQ. Trimming removed 5 bases from V and 11 bases from J; junction bases left unmatched: 7. This CDR3 is CASSQGQGARAPLHF. The DNA of the CDR3 is TGTGCCAGCAGCCAGGGACAGGGGGCCAGGGCACCCCTCCACTTT.

The chain combines TRBV27 with TRBJ2-2, with D perhaps TRBD1 or TRBD2 (6 bases each). The CDR3 is made up of 15 amino acids. The V end was cut by 6 bases, the J end by 0 bases, with 11 bases between. The V gene's germline CDR1 is MNHEY and CDR2 SMNVEV (reference sequence). CDR3 protein: CASRAGHTNTGELFF. CDR3 in DNA: TGTGCCAGCAGGGCGGGACACACGAACACCGGGGAGCTGTTTTTT.

The chain has TRBV5-5 and TRBJ2-1; no clear D. This CDR3 contains 12 residues. Germline-derived CDR1 and CDR2 are SGHKS and YYEKEE (reference sequence). The V and J ends lost 2 bases and 5 bases respectively, with 5 bases between them. The CDR3 DNA reads TGTGCCAGCAGCTTCCCGCACAATGAGCAGTTCTTC. Its translation: CASSFPHNEQFF. Full variable domain (outside the CDR3, taken from reference TRBV5-5 and TRBJ2-1): DAGVTQSPTHLIKTRGQQVTLRCSPISGHKSVSWYQQVLGQGPQFIFQYYEKEERGRGNFPDRFSARQFPNYSSELNVNALLLGDSALYLCASSFPHNEQFFGPGTRLTVL.

J is TRBJ2-6 and V is TRBV30; D remains ambiguous. Trimming pared 1 base from V and 0 bases from J, leaving 7 bases between. Looked up from germline, CDR1 is GTSNPN and CDR2 is SVGIG (reference sequence). The CDR3 extends over 15 amino acids. CDR3 bases: TGTGCCTGGAGTGCGGCCAGCTCTGGGGCCAACGTCCTGACTTTC. Protein product: CAWSAASSGANVLTF.